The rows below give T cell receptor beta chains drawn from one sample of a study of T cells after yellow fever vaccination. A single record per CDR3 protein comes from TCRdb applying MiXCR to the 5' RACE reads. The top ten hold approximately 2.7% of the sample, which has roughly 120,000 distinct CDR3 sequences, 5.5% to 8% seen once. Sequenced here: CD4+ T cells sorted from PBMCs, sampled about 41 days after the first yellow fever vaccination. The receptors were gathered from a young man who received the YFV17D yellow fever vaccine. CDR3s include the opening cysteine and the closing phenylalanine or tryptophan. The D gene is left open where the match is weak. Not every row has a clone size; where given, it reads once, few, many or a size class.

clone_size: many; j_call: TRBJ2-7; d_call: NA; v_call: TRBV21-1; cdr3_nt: TGTGCCAGCAGCCCTGACATGGACACCTACGAGCAGTACTTC; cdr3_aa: CASSPDMDTYEQYF
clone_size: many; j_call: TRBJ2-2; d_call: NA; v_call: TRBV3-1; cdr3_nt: TGTGCCAGCAGCCAGGCAGGGACGGGCACCGGGGAGCTGTTTTTT; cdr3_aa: CASSQAGTGTGELFF
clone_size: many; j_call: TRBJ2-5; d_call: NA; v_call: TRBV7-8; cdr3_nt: TGTGCCAGCAGCTTAGGACTAGTCGAGACCCAGTACTTC; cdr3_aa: CASSLGLVETQYF
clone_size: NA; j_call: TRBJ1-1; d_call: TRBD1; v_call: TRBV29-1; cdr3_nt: TGCAGCGTTACGGACAGGTTCACTGAAGCTTTCTTT; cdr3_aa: CSVTDRFTEAFF
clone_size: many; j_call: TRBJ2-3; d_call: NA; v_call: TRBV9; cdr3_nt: TGTGCCAGCAGCTACTACACGACAGATACGCAGTATTTT; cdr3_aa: CASSYYTTDTQYF
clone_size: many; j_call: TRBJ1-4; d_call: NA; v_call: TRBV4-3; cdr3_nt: TGCGCCAGCAGCCGGCTCGGGCTTGAAAAACTGTTTTTT; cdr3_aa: CASSRLGLEKLFF
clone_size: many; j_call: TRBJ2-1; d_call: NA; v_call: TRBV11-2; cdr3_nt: TGTGCCAGCAGCTTAGAAGGGGCCGACAAGGGTCGGACCTACAATGAGCAGTTCTTC; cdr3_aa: CASSLEGADKGRTYNEQFF
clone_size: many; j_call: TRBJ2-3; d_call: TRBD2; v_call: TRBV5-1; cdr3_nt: TGCGCCAGCAGCTTGGTAAGGGAGGGAGGGTCCACCGCAGATACGCAGTATTTT; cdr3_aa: CASSLVREGGSTADTQYF
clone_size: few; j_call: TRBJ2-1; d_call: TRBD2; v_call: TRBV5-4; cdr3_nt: TGTGCCAGCAGCGCCCGCGGCAGCGGGGGGACCAATGAGCAGTTCTTC; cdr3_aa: CASSARGSGGTNEQFF
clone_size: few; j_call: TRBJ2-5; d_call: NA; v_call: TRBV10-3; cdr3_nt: TGTGCCATCCGCCCCCCCGTTCAAGAGACCCAGTACTTC; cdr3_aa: CAIRPPVQETQYF
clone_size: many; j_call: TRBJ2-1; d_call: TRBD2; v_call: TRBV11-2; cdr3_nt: TGTGCCAGCAGGTCCTCGCGTAGGGGCAGCCCCGGGGGGGCTTACAATGAGCAGTTCTTC; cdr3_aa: CASRSSRRGSPGGAYNEQFF
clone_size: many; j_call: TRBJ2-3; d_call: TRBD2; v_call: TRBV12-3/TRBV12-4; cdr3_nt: TGTGCCAGCAGGGGGGGGACTAGCACAGATACGCAGTATTTT; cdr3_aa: CASRGGTSTDTQYF
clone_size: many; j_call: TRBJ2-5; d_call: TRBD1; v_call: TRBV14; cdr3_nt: TGTGCCAGCAGCCAGGGACAGCTACAAGAGACCCAGTACTTC; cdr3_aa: CASSQGQLQETQYF
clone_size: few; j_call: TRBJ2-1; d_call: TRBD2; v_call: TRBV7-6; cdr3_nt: TGTGCCAGCAGCTTGGGACTAGAGTACAATGAGCAGTTCTTC; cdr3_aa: CASSLGLEYNEQFF
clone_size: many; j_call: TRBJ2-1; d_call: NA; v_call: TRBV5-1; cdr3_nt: TGCGCCAGCAGCTTCAATTCCTACAATGAGCAGTTCTTC; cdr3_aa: CASSFNSYNEQFF
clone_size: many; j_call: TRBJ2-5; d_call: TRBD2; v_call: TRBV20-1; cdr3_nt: TGCAGTGCTAGGAGCGGGGGGTACGGAGAGACCCAGTACTTC; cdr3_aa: CSARSGGYGETQYF
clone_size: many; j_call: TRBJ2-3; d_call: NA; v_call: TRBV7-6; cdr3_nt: TGTGCCAGCAGCTTAGGGTCAACGTCAGATACGCAGTATTTT; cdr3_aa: CASSLGSTSDTQYF
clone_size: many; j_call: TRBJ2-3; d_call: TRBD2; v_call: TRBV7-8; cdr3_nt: TGTGCCAGCAGATTAACGCGCCTTCGAGGGGCGGGGGGAACAGATACGCAGTATTTT; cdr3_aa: CASRLTRLRGAGGTDTQYF
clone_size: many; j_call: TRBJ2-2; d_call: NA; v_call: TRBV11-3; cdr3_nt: TGTGCCAGCAGCTTAGGCGAAACCGGGGAGCTGTTTTTT; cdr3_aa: CASSLGETGELFF
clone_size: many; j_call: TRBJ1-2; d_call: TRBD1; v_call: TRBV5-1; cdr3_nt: TGCGCCAGCAGCTTCGGGGACAGGGGTAACTATGGCTACACCTTC; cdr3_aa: CASSFGDRGNYGYTF
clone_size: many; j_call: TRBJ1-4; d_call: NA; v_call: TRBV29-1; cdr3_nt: TGCAGCGTTTTTCTGCAAGCTACTAATGAAAAACTGTTTTTT; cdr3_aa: CSVFLQATNEKLFF
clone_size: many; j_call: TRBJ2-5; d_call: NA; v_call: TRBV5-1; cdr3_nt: TGCGCCAGCAGCGCCTCCGGGACAATCCAAGAGACCCAGTACTTC; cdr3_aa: CASSASGTIQETQYF
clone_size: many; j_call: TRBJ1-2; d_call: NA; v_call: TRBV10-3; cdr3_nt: TGTGCCATCAGTGCGGGACCCTATGGCTACACCTTC; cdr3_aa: CAISAGPYGYTF
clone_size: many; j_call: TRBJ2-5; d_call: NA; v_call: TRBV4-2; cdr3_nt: TGTGCCAGCAGCCCCAGTGGCCAAGAGACCCAGTACTTC; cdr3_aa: CASSPSGQETQYF
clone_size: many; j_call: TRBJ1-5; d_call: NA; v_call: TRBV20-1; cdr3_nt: TGCAGTGCTAGTGTGGACAGCAATCAGCCCCAGCATTTT; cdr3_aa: CSASVDSNQPQHF
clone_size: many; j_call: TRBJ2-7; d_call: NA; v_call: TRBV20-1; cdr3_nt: TGCAGTGCTAGAGATGGGGGGGCCCACTACGAGCAGTACTTC; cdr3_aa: CSARDGGAHYEQYF
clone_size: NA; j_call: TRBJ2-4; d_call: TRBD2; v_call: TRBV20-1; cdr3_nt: TGCAGTGCTAGTGGGCCGGGACTAGCGGGGGGGCTCAGCATTCAGTACTTC; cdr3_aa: CSASGPGLAGGLSIQYF
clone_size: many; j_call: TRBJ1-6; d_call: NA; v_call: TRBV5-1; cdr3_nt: TGCGCCAGCAGCTTGGCCTCAGCCAGCTCCTATAATTCACCCCTCCACTTT; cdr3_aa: CASSLASASSYNSPLHF
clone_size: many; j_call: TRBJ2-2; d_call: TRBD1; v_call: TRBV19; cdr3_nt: TGTGCCAGTACCAACTTGGACAGGGCCAGGGAGCTGTTTTTT; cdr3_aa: CASTNLDRARELFF
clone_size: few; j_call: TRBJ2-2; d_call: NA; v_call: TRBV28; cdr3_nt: TGTGCCAGCAGCAAGACCACCGGGGAGCTGTTTTTT; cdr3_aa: CASSKTTGELFF
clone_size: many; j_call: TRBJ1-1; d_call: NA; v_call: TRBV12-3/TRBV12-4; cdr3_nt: TGTGCCAGCAGTCGACAGACGAACACTGAAGCTTTCTTT; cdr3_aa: CASSRQTNTEAFF
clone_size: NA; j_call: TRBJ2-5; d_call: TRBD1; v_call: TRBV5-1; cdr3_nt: TGCGCCAGCAGCGAACAGGGGGGTGCGGAGACCCAGTACTTC; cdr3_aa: CASSEQGGAETQYF
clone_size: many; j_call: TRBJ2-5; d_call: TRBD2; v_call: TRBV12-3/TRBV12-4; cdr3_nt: TGTGCCAGCAGTTTCGGGCTAGCGGGGGTTCAAGAGACCCAGTACTTC; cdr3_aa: CASSFGLAGVQETQYF
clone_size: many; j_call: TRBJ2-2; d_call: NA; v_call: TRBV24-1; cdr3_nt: TGTGCCACCAGGGAGACAGGTTCGAACACCGGGGAGCTGTTTTTT; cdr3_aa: CATRETGSNTGELFF
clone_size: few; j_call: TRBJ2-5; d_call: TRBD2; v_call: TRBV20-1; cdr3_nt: TGCAGTGCTACTCGGACTAGCGGGGGGGCTTTACTAGAGACCCAGTACTTC; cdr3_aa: CSATRTSGGALLETQYF
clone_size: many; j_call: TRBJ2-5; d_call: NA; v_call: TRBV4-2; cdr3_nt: TGTGCCAGCAGCCAAGGAGGAACGAGAAAGTACTTC; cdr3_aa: CASSQGGTRKYF